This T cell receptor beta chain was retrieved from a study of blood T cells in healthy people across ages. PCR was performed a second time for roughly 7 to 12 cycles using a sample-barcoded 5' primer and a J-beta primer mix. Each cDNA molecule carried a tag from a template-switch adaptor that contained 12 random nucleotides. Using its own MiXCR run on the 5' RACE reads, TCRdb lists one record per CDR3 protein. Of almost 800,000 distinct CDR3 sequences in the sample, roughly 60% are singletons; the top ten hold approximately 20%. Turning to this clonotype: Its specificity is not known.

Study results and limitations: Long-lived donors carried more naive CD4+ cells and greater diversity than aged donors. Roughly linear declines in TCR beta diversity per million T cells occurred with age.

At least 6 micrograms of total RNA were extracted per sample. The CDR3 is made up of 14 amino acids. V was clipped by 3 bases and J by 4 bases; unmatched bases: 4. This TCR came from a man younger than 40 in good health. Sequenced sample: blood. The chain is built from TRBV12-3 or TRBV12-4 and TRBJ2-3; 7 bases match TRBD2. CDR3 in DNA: TGTGCCAGCAGTTTTGGGGGGGGGTCAGATACGCAGTATTTT. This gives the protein CASSFGGGSDTQYF.